The clone carrying this T cell receptor beta chain occurred once. The entry originates in a study of shared T cell receptors in the human thymus. The assay was immunoSEQ multiplex PCR, and TCRdb's table has in-frame clones only and misses some. The data contain about 710,000 clones, around 87% of them singletons. These sequences were also reported in another study, on human thymus T cells.

Sequenced: thymocytes. This sequence was found in a boy under two years old with a congenital heart defect.

For the CDR3, the DNA is TGTGCCAGCAGCCCGGGAATCAATTCACCCCTCCACTTT. It translates to CASSPGINSPLHF. The chain recombines TRBV7-3 with TRBJ1-6, with no clear D. CDR3 length equals 13 residues. Trimming removed 5 bases at V and 7 bases at J, with 9 bases between. Germline lookup yields CDR1 SGHTA and CDR2 FQGTGA.